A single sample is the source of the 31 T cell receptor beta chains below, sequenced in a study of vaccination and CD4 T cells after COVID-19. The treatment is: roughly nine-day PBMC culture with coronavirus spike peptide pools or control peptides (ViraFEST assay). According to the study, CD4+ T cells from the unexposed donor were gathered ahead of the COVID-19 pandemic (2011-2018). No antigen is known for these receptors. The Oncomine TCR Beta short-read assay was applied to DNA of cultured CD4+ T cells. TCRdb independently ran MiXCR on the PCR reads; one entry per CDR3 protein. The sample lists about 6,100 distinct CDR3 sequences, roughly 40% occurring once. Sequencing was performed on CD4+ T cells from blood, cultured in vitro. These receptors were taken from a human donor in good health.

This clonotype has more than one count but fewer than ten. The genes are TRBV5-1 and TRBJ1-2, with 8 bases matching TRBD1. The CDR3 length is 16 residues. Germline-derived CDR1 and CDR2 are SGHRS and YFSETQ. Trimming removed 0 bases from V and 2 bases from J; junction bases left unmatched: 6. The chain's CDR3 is CASSLGGQGTNYGYTF. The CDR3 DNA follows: TGCGCCAGCAGCTTGGGAGGACAGGGAACGAACTATGGCTACACCTTC.

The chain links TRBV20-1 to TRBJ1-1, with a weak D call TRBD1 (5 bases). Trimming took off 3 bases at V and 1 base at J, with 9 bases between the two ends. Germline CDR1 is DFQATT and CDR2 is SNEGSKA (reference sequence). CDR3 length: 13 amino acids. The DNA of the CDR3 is TGCAGTGCTAGTACAGGTCGGAACACTGAAGCTTTCTTT. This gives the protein CSASTGRNTEAFF.

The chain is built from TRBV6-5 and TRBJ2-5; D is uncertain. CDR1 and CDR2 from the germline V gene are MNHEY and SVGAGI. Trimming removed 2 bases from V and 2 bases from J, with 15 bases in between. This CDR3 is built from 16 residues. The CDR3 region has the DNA TGTGCCAGCAGTTACCCTCTTTGGGGTGAACAAGAGACCCAGTACTTC. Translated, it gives CASSYPLWGEQETQYF.

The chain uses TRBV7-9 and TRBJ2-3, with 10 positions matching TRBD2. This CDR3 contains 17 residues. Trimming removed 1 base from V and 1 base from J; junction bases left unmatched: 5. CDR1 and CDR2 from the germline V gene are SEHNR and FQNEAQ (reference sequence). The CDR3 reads CASSLVTSGAGTDTQYF. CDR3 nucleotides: TGTGCCAGCAGCTTAGTTACTAGCGGGGCTGGCACAGATACGCAGTATTTT.

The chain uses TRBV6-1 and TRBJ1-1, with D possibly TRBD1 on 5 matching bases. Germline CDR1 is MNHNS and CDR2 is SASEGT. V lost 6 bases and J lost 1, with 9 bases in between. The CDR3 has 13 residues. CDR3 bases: TGTGCCAGCAGCCTTAGGGGGAACACTGAAGCTTTCTTT. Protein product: CASSLRGNTEAFF.

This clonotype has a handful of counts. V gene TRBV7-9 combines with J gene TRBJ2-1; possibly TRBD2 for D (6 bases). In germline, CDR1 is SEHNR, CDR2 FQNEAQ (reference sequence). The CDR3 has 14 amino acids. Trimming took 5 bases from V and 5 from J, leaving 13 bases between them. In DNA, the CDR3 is TGTGCCAGCAGCACCCCGGGGGTCGACAATGAGCAGTTCTTC. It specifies CASSTPGVDNEQFF.

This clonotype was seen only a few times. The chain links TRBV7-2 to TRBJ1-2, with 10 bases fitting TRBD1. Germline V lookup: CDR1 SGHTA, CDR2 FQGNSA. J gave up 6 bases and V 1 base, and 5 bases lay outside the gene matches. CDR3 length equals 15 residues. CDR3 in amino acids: CASSLVGGTGDGYTF. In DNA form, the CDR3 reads TGTGCCAGCAGCTTAGTGGGTGGGACAGGGGATGGCTACACCTTC.

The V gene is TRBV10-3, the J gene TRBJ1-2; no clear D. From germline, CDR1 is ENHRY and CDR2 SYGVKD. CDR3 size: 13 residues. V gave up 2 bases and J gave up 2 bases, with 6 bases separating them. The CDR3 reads CAISEGQNYGYTF. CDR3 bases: TGTGCCATCAGTGAGGGTCAGAACTATGGCTACACCTTC.

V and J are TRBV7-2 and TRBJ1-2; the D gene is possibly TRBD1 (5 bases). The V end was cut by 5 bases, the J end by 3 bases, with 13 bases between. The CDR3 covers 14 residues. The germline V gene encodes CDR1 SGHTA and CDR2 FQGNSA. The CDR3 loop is CASSLYGGDYGYTF. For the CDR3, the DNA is TGTGCCAGCAGCCTCTATGGGGGTGACTATGGCTACACCTTC. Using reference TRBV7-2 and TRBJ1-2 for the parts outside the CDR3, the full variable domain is GAGVSQSPSNKVTEKGKDVELRCDPISGHTALYWYRQSLGQGLEFLIYFQGNSAPDKSGLPSDRFSAERTGGSVSTLTIQRTQQEDSAVYLCASSLYGGDYGYTFGSGTRLTVV.

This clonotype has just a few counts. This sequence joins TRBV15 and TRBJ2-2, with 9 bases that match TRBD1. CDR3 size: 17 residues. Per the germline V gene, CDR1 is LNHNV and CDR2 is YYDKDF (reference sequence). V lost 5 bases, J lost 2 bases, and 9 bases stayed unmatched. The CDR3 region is CATSFVPGQGNTGELFF. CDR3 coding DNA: TGTGCCACCAGCTTCGTCCCGGGACAGGGAAACACCGGGGAGCTGTTTTTT. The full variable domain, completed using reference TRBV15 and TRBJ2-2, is DAMVIQNPRYQVTQFGKPVTLSCSQTLNHNVMYWYQQKSSQAPKLLFHYYDKDFNNEADTPDNFQSRRPNTSFCFLDIRSPGLGDTAMYLCATSFVPGQGNTGELFFGEGSRLTVL.

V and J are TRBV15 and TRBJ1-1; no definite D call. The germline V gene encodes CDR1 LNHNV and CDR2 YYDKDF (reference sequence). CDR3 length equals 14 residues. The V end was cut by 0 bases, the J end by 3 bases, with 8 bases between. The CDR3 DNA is TGTGCCACCAGCAGAGATCCGGATCACACTGAAGCTTTCTTT. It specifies CATSRDPDHTEAFF.

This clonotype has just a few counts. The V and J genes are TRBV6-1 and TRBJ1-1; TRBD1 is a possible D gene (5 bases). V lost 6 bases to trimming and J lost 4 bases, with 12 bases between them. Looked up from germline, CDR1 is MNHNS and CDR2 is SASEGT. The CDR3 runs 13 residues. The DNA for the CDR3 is TGTGCCAGCAGCTTGCTCGGGACCACTGAAGCTTTCTTT. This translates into CASSLLGTTEAFF.

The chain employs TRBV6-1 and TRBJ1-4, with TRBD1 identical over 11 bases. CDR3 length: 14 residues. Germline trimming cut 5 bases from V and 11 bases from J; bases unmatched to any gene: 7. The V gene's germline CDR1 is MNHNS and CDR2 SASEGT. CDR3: CASSPGTGGTKLFF. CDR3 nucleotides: TGTGCCAGCAGTCCCGGGACAGGGGGGACCAAACTGTTTTTT.

This CDR3 is CSARAPDGSATNTEAFF. Here the CDR3 DNA reads TGCAGTGCTAGAGCCCCGGACGGATCGGCCACGAACACTGAAGCTTTCTTT. The J gene is TRBJ1-1, the V gene TRBV20-1; unclear D gene. Trimming left V 1 base short and J 1 base short, with 19 bases between. The CDR3 is made up of 17 amino acids. Germline V gene lookup returns CDR1 DFQATT and CDR2 SNEGSKA (reference sequence).

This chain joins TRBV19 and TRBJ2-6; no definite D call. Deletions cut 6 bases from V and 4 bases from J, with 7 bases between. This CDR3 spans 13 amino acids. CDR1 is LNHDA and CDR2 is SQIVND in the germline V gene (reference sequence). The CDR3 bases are TGTGCCAGTAGGATGGGGGGGGCCAACGTCCTGACTTTC. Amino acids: CASRMGGANVLTF.

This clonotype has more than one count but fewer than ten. CDR3: CASSEGAVGGTEAFF. CDR3 sequence (DNA): TGCGCCAGCAGTGAGGGGGCCGTGGGGGGCACTGAAGCTTTCTTT. This chain links TRBV10-2 with TRBJ1-1, with D maybe TRBD1 (5 bases). V was shortened by 2 bases and J by 4 bases, with 14 bases between the two germline ends. This CDR3 is 15 amino acids long. Germline CDR1 is WSHSY and CDR2 is SAAADI.

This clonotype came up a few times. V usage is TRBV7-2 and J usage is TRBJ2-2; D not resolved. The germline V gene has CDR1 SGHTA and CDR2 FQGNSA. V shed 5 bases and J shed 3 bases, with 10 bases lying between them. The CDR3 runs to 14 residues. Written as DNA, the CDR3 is TGTGCCAGCAGCCTCAGACCAGACACCGGGGAGCTGTTTTTT. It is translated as CASSLRPDTGELFF.

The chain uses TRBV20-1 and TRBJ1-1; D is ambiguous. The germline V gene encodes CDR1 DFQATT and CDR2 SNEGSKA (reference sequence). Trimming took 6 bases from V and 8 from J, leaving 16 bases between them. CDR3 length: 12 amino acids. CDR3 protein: CSAPTGPGEAFF. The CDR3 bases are TGCAGTGCCCCAACTGGGCCGGGGGAAGCTTTCTTT.

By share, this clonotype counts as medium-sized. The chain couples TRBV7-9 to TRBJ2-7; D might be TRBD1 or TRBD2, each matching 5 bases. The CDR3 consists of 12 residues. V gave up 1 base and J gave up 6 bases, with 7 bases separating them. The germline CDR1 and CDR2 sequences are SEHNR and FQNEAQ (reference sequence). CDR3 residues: CASSLDGAEQYF. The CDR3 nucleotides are TGTGCCAGCAGCTTAGACGGGGCCGAGCAGTACTTC.

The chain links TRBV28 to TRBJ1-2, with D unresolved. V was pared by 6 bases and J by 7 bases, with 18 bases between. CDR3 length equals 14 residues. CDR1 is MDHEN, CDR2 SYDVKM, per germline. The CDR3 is CASRPGGYYPGYTF. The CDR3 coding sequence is TGTGCCAGCAGGCCGGGAGGCTACTATCCTGGCTACACCTTC.

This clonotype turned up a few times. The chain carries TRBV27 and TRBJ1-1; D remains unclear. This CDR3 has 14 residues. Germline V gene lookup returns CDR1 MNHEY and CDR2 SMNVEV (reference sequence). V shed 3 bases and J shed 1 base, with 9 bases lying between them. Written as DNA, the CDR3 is TGTGCCAGCAGTTTCGAGGGCTGGAACACTGAAGCTTTCTTT. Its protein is CASSFEGWNTEAFF.

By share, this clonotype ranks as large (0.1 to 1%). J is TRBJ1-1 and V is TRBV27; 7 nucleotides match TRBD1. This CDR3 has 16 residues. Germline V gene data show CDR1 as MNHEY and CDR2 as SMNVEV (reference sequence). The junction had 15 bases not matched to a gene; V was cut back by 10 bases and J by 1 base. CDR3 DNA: TGTGCCATCACCCTCGGCGCGACAGGGAGGAACACTGAAGCTTTCTTT. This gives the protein CAITLGATGRNTEAFF.

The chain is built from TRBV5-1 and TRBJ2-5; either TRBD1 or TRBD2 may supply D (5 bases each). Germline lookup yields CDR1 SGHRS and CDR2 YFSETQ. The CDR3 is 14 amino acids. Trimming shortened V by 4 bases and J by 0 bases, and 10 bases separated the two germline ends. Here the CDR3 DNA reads TGCGCCAGCAGCCCGGGGCAGTACCAAGAGACCCAGTACTTC. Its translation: CASSPGQYQETQYF.

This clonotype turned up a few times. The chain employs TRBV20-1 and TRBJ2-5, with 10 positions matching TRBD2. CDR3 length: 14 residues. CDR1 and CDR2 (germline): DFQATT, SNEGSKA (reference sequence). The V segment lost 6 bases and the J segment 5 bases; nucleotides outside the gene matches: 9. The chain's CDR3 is CSATTSGVGETQYF. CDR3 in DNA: TGCAGTGCAACTACTAGCGGGGTTGGGGAGACCCAGTACTTC.

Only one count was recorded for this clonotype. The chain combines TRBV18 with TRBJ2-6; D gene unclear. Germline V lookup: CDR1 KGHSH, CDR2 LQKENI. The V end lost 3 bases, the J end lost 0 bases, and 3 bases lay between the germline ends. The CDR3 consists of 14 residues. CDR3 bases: TGTGCCAGCTCACCGGGCTCTGGGGCCAACGTCCTGACTTTC. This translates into CASSPGSGANVLTF. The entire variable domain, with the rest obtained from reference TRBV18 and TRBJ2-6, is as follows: NAGVMQNPRHLVRRRGQEARLRCSPMKGHSHVYWYRQLPEEGLKFMVYLQKENIIDESGMPKERFSAEFPKEGPSILRIQQVVRGDSAAYFCASSPGSGANVLTFGAGSRLTVL.

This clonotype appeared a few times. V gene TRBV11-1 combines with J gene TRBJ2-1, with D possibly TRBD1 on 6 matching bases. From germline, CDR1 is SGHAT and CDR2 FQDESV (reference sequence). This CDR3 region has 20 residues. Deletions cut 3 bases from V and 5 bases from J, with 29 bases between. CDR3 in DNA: TGTGCCAGCAGCTTTGAGGGATCCAGGGGCCTGGGGACATCAAACAATGAGCAGTTCTTC. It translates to CASSFEGSRGLGTSNNEQFF.

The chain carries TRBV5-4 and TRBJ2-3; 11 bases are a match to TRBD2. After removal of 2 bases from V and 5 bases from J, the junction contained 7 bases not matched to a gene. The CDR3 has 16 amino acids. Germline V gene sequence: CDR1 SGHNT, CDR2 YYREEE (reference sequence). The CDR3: CASSFNSGGAVDTQYF. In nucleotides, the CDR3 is TGTGCCAGCAGCTTCAATAGCGGGGGGGCTGTAGATACGCAGTATTTT.

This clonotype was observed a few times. The CDR3 loop is CASIAGSGYTF. CDR3 nucleotides: TGTGCCAGCATCGCAGGATCTGGCTACACCTTC. The rearrangement links TRBV6-1 to TRBJ1-2, with no clear D. The length of the CDR3 is 11 residues. CDR1 and CDR2 (germline): MNHNS, SASEGT. V gave up 7 bases and J gave up 7 bases, with 10 bases separating them.

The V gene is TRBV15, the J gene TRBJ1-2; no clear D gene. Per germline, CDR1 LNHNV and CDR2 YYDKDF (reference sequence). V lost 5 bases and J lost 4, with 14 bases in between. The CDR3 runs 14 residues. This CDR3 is CATSEGRESYGYTF. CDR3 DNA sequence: TGTGCCACCAGCGAGGGTAGGGAGAGCTATGGCTACACCTTC.

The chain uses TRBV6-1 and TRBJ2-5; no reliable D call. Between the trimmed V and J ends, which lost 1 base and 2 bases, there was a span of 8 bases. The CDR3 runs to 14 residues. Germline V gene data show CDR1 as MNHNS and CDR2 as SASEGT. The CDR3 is CASSEGSWQETQYF. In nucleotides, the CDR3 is TGTGCCAGCAGTGAAGGGAGTTGGCAAGAGACCCAGTACTTC.

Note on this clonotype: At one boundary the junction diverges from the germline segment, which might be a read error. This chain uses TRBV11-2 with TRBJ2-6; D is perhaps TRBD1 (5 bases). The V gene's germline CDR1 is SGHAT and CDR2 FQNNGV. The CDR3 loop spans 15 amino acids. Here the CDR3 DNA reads TGTGCCAGCAGCGTCCCTGGGGCTGGGGCCAGCGTCCTGACTTTC. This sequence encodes CASSVPGAGASVLTF.